Following are 19 T cell receptor beta chains from one sample sequenced in a study of blood T cell repertoires in COVID-19 (dated by TCRdb to 2018 to 2020). The library was prepared using the immunoSEQ multiplex PCR assay. Not all clones reach the TCRdb copy of this immuneACCESS table, which keeps in-frame sequences only. Checked studies attribute under half of the gap to unresolved V genes and leave the rest unexplained. The sample contains some 80,000 clones, under 85% of them found a single time. 7% to 9.5% of the sample belongs to the ten largest clones. The sequencing input was peripheral blood. Receptors originate from a human donor in a cohort sampled during active COVID-19.

The CDR3 sequence: CASSLRGRWESPLHF. CDR3 DNA: TGTGCCAGCAGCTTGCGCGGGAGATGGGAGTCACCCCTCCACTTT. The genes are TRBV5-6 and TRBJ1-6, with D unclear. V was pared by 1 base and J by 10 bases, with 15 bases between. The length of the CDR3 is 15 residues. Germline V CDR1 and CDR2: SGHDT, YYEEEE.

In this sample, this clone turned up once. J is TRBJ1-1 and V is TRBV6-5; unclear D gene. Germline-derived CDR1 and CDR2 are MNHEY and SVGAGI. V was clipped by 5 bases and J by 1 base, with 8 bases between them. There are 13 residues in the CDR3. The chain's CDR3 is CASSTRQNTEAFF. The CDR3 DNA reads TGTGCCAGCAGTACGCGACAGAACACTGAAGCTTTCTTT.

CDR3 residues: CASSLLNSYNEQFF. CDR3 DNA: TGTGCCAGCAGCTTACTAAACTCCTACAATGAGCAGTTCTTC. The chain combines TRBV7-2 with TRBJ2-1; D gene uncertain. Trimming removed 2 bases from V and 0 bases from J, with 5 bases in between. The CDR3 loop spans 14 amino acids. Germline V CDR1 and CDR2: SGHTA, FQGNSA. Drawing the rest from reference TRBV7-2 and TRBJ2-1, the complete variable domain is GAGVSQSPSNKVTEKGKDVELRCDPISGHTALYWYRQSLGQGLEFLIYFQGNSAPDKSGLPSDRFSAERTGGSVSTLTIQRTQQEDSAVYLCASSLLNSYNEQFFGPGTRLTVL.

The chain has TRBV6-5 and TRBJ1-5; TRBD1 aligns across 8 bases. The V segment lost 6 bases and the J segment 6 bases; nucleotides outside the gene matches: 4. This CDR3 contains 13 residues. Germline loops: CDR1 MNHEY, CDR2 SVGAGI. The CDR3 here is CASSDRGGQPQHF. The DNA of the CDR3 is TGTGCCAGCAGCGACAGGGGCGGTCAGCCCCAGCATTTT.

The CDR3: CSVEGRTGELFF. DNA of the CDR3: TGCAGCGTTGAAGGTCGGACCGGGGAGCTGTTTTTT. The gene calls are TRBV29-1 and TRBJ2-2, with D unresolved. With 1 base removed from V and 5 bases from J, the gap between germline ends came to 5 bases. Germline CDR1 is SQVTM and CDR2 is ANQGSEA. CDR3 size: 12 residues.

CDR3 bases: TGCGCCTCTTCCGGCGGGACAGCCTACAATGAGCAGTTCTTC. Amino acid sequence: CASSGGTAYNEQFF. The rearrangement uses TRBV10-1 and TRBJ2-1; possibly TRBD1 for D (7 bases). The CDR3 consists of 14 residues. Trimming took off 11 bases at V and 2 bases at J, with 16 bases between the two ends. Germline V gene lookup returns CDR1 WNHNN and CDR2 SYGVQD (reference sequence).

This clone came up many times. The J gene is TRBJ2-7, the V gene TRBV3-1 (or the pseudogene TRBV3-2); 9 bases map to TRBD1. The CDR3 covers 16 residues. Germline CDR1 and CDR2: LGHDT and YNNKEL (reference sequence). With V trimmed by 1 base and J by 2 bases, 6 bases remained unmatched. The CDR3 nucleotides are TGTGCCAGCAGCCAAGGTAGGGGACAGGGTACCTACGAGCAGTACTTC. As protein: CASSQGRGQGTYEQYF.

In its sample, this clone was seen once. The V and J genes are TRBV15 and TRBJ1-5; 8 bases map to TRBD1. In germline, CDR1 is LNHNV, CDR2 YYDKDF (reference sequence). The CDR3 loop spans 20 amino acids. The V gene end was trimmed by 3 bases and the J gene end by 2 bases; junction bases not matched to a gene: 18. The CDR3 DNA reads as TGTGCCACCAGCAGGGACACAGGGGGGCAGGTGCGTGTCCGCAATCAGCCCCAGCATTTT. Its protein product is CATSRDTGGQVRVRNQPQHF.

The rearrangement uses TRBV19 and TRBJ1-6; D might be TRBD1 (6 bases). Germline V lookup: CDR1 LNHDA, CDR2 SQIVND (reference sequence). V was pared by 4 bases and J by 7 bases, with 8 bases between. CDR3 length: 13 residues. DNA of the CDR3: TGTGCCAGTAGTAACACAGGGAATTCACCCCTCCACTTT. This encodes CASSNTGNSPLHF.

In its sample, this clone was seen once. The chain employs TRBV5-6 and TRBJ1-4, with D uncertain. Deletions cut 4 bases from V and 4 bases from J, with 14 bases between. The V gene's germline CDR1 is SGHDT and CDR2 YYEEEE. The length of the CDR3 is 15 residues. CDR3 in DNA: TGTGCCAGCAGCGCCCTCCGGGATCGTAATGAAAAACTGTTTTTT. It translates to CASSALRDRNEKLFF.

The chain combines TRBV5-1 with TRBJ2-2, with D perhaps matching TRBD1 (6 bases). This CDR3 spans 15 amino acids. V lost 1 base and J 6 bases, leaving 13 bases between the germline ends. CDR1 and CDR2 from the germline V gene are SGHRS and YFSETQ. CDR3 sequence: CASSLNPEGAGELFF. As DNA, the CDR3 is TGCGCCAGCAGCTTGAATCCCGAGGGGGCCGGGGAGCTGTTTTTT.

V gene TRBV7-3 combines with J gene TRBJ2-3; the match to TRBD2 covers 7 bases. The germline V gene has CDR1 SGHTA and CDR2 FQGTGA. The CDR3 has 14 amino acids. J was trimmed by 7 bases and V by 2 bases; bases with no gene match: 6. The CDR3 DNA is TGTGCCAGCAGCTTAGATGCGGGAGTTAATACGCAGTATTTT. It translates to CASSLDAGVNTQYF.

For the CDR3, the DNA is TGTGCCAGCAGCCAAGAGAGGTACACCGGGGAGCTGTTTTTT. Protein: CASSQERYTGELFF. The V and J genes are TRBV3-1 (or the pseudogene TRBV3-2) and TRBJ2-2; D uncertain. The CDR3 consists of 14 residues. Germline CDR1 reads LGHDT; CDR2 reads YNNKEL (reference sequence). The V end lost 0 bases, the J end lost 3 bases, and 5 bases lay between the germline ends.

This rearrangement joins TRBV3-1 (or the pseudogene TRBV3-2) to TRBJ1-1; D is perhaps TRBD1 (6 bases). The CDR3 is 15 residues long. Germline assignment: CDR1 LGHDT and CDR2 YNNKEL (reference sequence). V lost 7 bases to trimming and J lost 2 bases, with 17 bases between them. CDR3 loop: CASTSGGLKNTEAFF. DNA for the CDR3: TGTGCCAGCACTTCGGGGGGCCTAAAAAACACTGAAGCTTTCTTT.

This clone has only one observation. The V and J genes are TRBV28 and TRBJ2-7; perhaps TRBD2 as D (6 bases). Trimming removed 3 bases at V and 0 bases at J, with 9 bases between. Looked up from germline, CDR1 is MDHEN and CDR2 is SYDVKM. This CDR3 comprises 14 residues. This CDR3 is CASSFPGGSYEQYF. The DNA for the CDR3 is TGTGCCAGCAGTTTTCCCGGGGGCTCCTACGAGCAGTACTTC.

In DNA form, the CDR3 reads TGTGCCAGCAGCCCACTAGCGGGAAGCCTCGATACGCAGTATTTT. It translates to CASSPLAGSLDTQYF. V usage is TRBV11-3 and J usage is TRBJ2-3, with 10 nucleotides matching TRBD2. Germline CDR1 SGHNT, CDR2 YENEEA. The ends lost 5 bases at V and 6 bases at J; junction bases unmatched: 8. This CDR3 is 15 amino acids long.

The chain combines TRBV4-1 with TRBJ1-6, with TRBD1 matching 8 bases. The V gene end was trimmed by 4 bases and the J gene end by 7 bases; junction bases not matched to a gene: 3. CDR1 is MGHRA, CDR2 YSYEKL, per germline. The CDR3 has 14 residues. The DNA of the CDR3 is TGCGCCAGCAGCCGTCGACAGGGGAATTCACCCCTCCACTTT. It is translated as CASSRRQGNSPLHF.

The chain is built from TRBV29-1 and TRBJ1-1; a possible D gene is TRBD1 (6 bases). The V end lost 7 bases, the J end lost 0 bases, and 12 bases lay between the germline ends. Per germline, CDR1 SQVTM and CDR2 ANQGSEA. CDR3 length: 13 amino acids. The CDR3 sequence: CSGRTVMNTEAFF. In DNA, the CDR3 is TGCAGCGGACGGACAGTCATGAACACTGAAGCTTTCTTT.

This clone was counted only a few times. This sequence joins TRBV2 and TRBJ1-5; D is undetermined. Germline loops: CDR1 SNHLY, CDR2 FYNNEI. V lost 7 bases and J lost 2, with 12 bases in between. The CDR3 totals 14 residues. The CDR3 spells CASNPGSGNQPQHF. Written as DNA, the CDR3 is TGTGCCAGCAATCCAGGTTCGGGCAATCAGCCCCAGCATTTT.